Below are 22 T cell receptor beta chains sequenced from a single sample in a study of T cell clones after liver transplantation. TCRdb keeps only in-frame clones here, not all; method: immunoSEQ multiplex PCR. The table lists about 45,000 clones, 70% to 90% of them singletons. The sequencing used CD4+ T cells from blood, collected 24 months after liver transplant. Source of these receptors: a human patient who received a liver transplant. Part of the T cell pool may stem from the graft donor.

The rearrangement links TRBV18 to TRBJ2-1; D unclear. Germline CDR1 reads KGHSH; CDR2 reads LQKENI. Trimming took off 2 bases at V and 0 bases at J, with 8 bases between the two ends. The CDR3 consists of 15 residues. CDR3 DNA: TGTGCCAGCTCACCATATCGAAGCTCCTACAATGAGCAGTTCTTC. This codes for CASSPYRSSYNEQFF.

V is TRBV15 and J is TRBJ1-5; the D gene is possibly TRBD1 (6 bases). V lost 4 bases to trimming and J lost 4 bases, with 17 bases between them. This CDR3 is 16 amino acids long. CDR1 is LNHNV and CDR2 is YYDKDF in the germline V gene (reference sequence). CDR3 DNA sequence: TGTGCCACCAGCATTCATTCAGGGGCCCAAAATCAGCCCCAGCATTTT. Amino acid sequence: CATSIHSGAQNQPQHF.

The chain has TRBV7-6 and TRBJ2-5; D not resolved. Trimming removed 3 bases at V and 2 bases at J, with 1 base between. Germline CDR1 is SGHVS and CDR2 is FNYEAQ. This CDR3 has 11 amino acids. CDR3 DNA: TGTGCCAGCAGCTTGCAAGAGACCCAGTACTTC. It translates to CASSLQETQYF.

The rearrangement joins TRBV5-1 to TRBJ2-7, with D tentatively TRBD1 (5 bases). V gave up 0 bases and J gave up 5 bases, with 15 bases separating them. This CDR3 comprises 15 residues. Germline V gene sequence: CDR1 SGHRS, CDR2 YFSETQ. As DNA, the CDR3 is TGCGCCAGCAGCTTGGATCAGGGATTAAAGGACGAGCAGTACTTC. This gives the protein CASSLDQGLKDEQYF. Full variable domain (remainder filled in from reference TRBV5-1 and TRBJ2-7): KAGVTQTPRYLIKTRGQQVTLSCSPISGHRSVSWYQQTPGQGLQFLFEYFSETQRNKGNFPGRFSGRQFSNSRSEMNVSTLELGDSALYLCASSLDQGLKDEQYFGPGTRLTVT.

The V call is TRBV19, the J call TRBJ2-5; D remains unclear. From germline, CDR1 is LNHDA and CDR2 SQIVND (reference sequence). CDR3 length: 13 amino acids. V was cut by 3 bases and J by 2 bases, with 7 bases left in between. The CDR3 DNA sequence: TGTGCCAGTAGTATGAACAGACAAGAGACCCAGTACTTC. Its protein is CASSMNRQETQYF.

This sequence joins TRBV18 and TRBJ1-4; the D gene is possibly TRBD1 (6 bases). V was cut by 7 bases and J by 4 bases, with 10 bases left in between. Germline loops: CDR1 KGHSH, CDR2 LQKENI. This CDR3 region has 13 residues. The CDR3 is CASCTGINEKLFF. The CDR3 DNA reads TGTGCCAGCTGCACAGGGATTAATGAAAAACTGTTTTTT.

The chain uses TRBV2 and TRBJ1-4; the D gene is possibly TRBD1 (5 bases). The germline V gene has CDR1 SNHLY and CDR2 FYNNEI. CDR3 size: 14 residues. Deletions cut 4 bases from V and 7 bases from J, with 13 bases between. DNA for the CDR3: TGTGCCAGCAGTGTGGCAGGGCGGGGTGAAAAACTGTTTTTT. It encodes CASSVAGRGEKLFF.

The chain employs TRBV5-1 and TRBJ2-3; maybe TRBD1 (5 bases). Germline values: CDR1 SGHRS, CDR2 YFSETQ. The CDR3 loop spans 15 amino acids. V was cut by 6 bases and J by 2 bases, with 16 bases left in between. The CDR3: CASTLPLTDTDTQYF. CDR3 in DNA: TGCGCCAGCACCCTTCCATTGACAGACACAGATACGCAGTATTTT.

The V gene is TRBV7-3, the J gene TRBJ2-2; TRBD2 is a possible D gene (5 bases). Germline V CDR1 and CDR2: SGHTA, FQGTGA. The CDR3 loop spans 14 amino acids. Trimming pared 5 bases from V and 1 base from J, leaving 8 bases between. CDR3 in amino acids: CASSPEGNTGELFF. CDR3 DNA: TGTGCCAGCAGCCCCGAGGGGAACACCGGGGAGCTGTTTTTT.

V is TRBV2 and J is TRBJ2-3; TRBD2 matches at 7 bases. The CDR3 runs to 14 residues. Trimming at V came to 6 bases and at J to 5 bases, leaving 8 bases not matched to a gene. Germline V gene sequence: CDR1 SNHLY, CDR2 FYNNEI. The CDR3 region has the DNA TGTGCCAGCAGATACCCTTCGGGGGGAGATACGCAGTATTTT. This translates into CASRYPSGGDTQYF.

The sample holds a few counts of this clone. J is TRBJ1-5 and V is TRBV20-1, with a tentative D call TRBD1 (5 bases). This CDR3 region has 11 residues. V lost 5 bases and J lost 5, with 7 bases in between. Germline V lookup: CDR1 DFQATT, CDR2 SNEGSKA (reference sequence). The CDR3 is CSAEGDQPQHF. CDR3 bases: TGCAGTGCTGAAGGGGATCAGCCCCAGCATTTT.

This clone was counted a single time. The V gene is TRBV29-1, the J gene TRBJ1-4, with D perhaps matching TRBD1 (5 bases). Germline CDR1 reads SQVTM; CDR2 reads ANQGSEA. V was clipped by 6 bases and J by 4 bases, with 15 bases between them. The CDR3 contains 14 residues. CDR3 region: CSVKPTGINEKLFF. In DNA form, the CDR3 reads TGCAGCGTAAAACCTACAGGAATTAATGAAAAACTGTTTTTT.

The CDR3 DNA sequence: TGTGCCAGCAGCGTAAGCTTGGGAGCGAACACTGAAGCTTTCTTT. Protein: CASSVSLGANTEAFF. This rearrangement joins TRBV9 to TRBJ1-1; no clear D. The CDR3 contains 15 residues. Trimming pared 1 base from V and 1 base from J, leaving 11 bases between. The germline V gene encodes CDR1 SGDLS and CDR2 YYNGEE.

The chain recombines TRBV5-1 with TRBJ2-7; TRBD2 agrees at 10 bases. Per the germline V gene, CDR1 is SGHRS and CDR2 is YFSETQ. The CDR3 is made up of 15 amino acids. The ends lost 4 bases at V and 4 bases at J; junction bases unmatched: 8. CDR3 sequence: CASSPRLAGSYEQYF. DNA of the CDR3: TGCGCCAGCAGCCCGCGACTAGCGGGCTCGTACGAGCAGTACTTC.

The chain joins TRBV27 to TRBJ2-3; 9 bases are shared with TRBD1. Germline V lookup: CDR1 MNHEY, CDR2 SMNVEV (reference sequence). The V gene end was trimmed by 4 bases and the J gene end by 0 bases; junction bases not matched to a gene: 8. The CDR3 extends over 17 amino acids. The CDR3 is CASSSGTGRFSTDTQYF. Here the CDR3 DNA reads TGTGCCAGCAGTTCAGGGACAGGGAGATTTAGCACAGATACGCAGTATTTT.

The rearrangement links TRBV6-1 to TRBJ2-3; 11 bases are a match to TRBD2. This CDR3 comprises 15 residues. Germline trimming cut 8 bases from V and 2 bases from J; bases unmatched to any gene: 6. The germline V gene has CDR1 MNHNS and CDR2 SASEGT. The CDR3 nucleotides read TGTGCCAGCCGGGGACTAGCGGCTTACACAGATACGCAGTATTTT. It yields the protein CASRGLAAYTDTQYF.

The rearrangement links TRBV6-5 to TRBJ2-2; 9 bases are a match to TRBD1. The trim removed 4 bases at V and 5 bases at J, leaving 8 bases unmatched. Per germline, CDR1 MNHEY and CDR2 SVGAGI. This CDR3 region has 16 residues. The CDR3 sequence is CASSSDRGRQTGELFF. The CDR3, as DNA: TGTGCCAGCAGTTCCGACAGGGGGAGGCAAACCGGGGAGCTGTTTTTT.

This chain joins TRBV15 and TRBJ2-2; D unclear. The CDR3 spans 14 residues. Germline-derived CDR1 and CDR2 are LNHNV and YYDKDF (reference sequence). V was pared by 1 base and J by 1 base, with 4 bases between. The DNA for the CDR3 is TGTGCCACCAGCAGAGGGCAGAACACCGGGGAGCTGTTTTTT. It codes for CATSRGQNTGELFF.

This sequence joins TRBV10-3 and TRBJ1-5; no clear D. The CDR3 contains 10 residues. Per germline, CDR1 ENHRY and CDR2 SYGVKD. Trimming took off 5 bases at V and 9 bases at J, with 5 bases between the two ends. DNA of the CDR3: TGTGCCATCAGTTTGCGGCCCCAGCATTTT. Translation: CAISLRPQHF.

The chain employs TRBV29-1 and TRBJ1-1; weak D call: TRBD1 (6 bases). Looked up from germline, CDR1 is SQVTM and CDR2 is ANQGSEA. The CDR3 spans 14 residues. Trimming removed 6 bases from V and 1 base from J, with 15 bases in between. CDR3 loop: CSVLSGTQNTEAFF. In DNA form, the CDR3 reads TGCAGCGTGCTCTCCGGGACACAGAACACTGAAGCTTTCTTT.

The V and J genes are TRBV19 and TRBJ1-1; D unclear. The CDR3 runs to 17 residues. The germline CDR1 and CDR2 sequences are LNHDA and SQIVND (reference sequence). Trimming took off 5 bases at V and 0 bases at J, with 19 bases between the two ends. CDR3 amino acids: CASSERHGITLNTEAFF. The CDR3 nucleotides read TGTGCCAGTAGTGAAAGACACGGGATTACCCTGAACACTGAAGCTTTCTTT.

The rearrangement uses TRBV9 and TRBJ2-1, with TRBD2 matching 9 bases. The V gene's germline CDR1 is SGDLS and CDR2 YYNGEE. The length of the CDR3 is 16 residues. The V gene end was trimmed by 0 bases and the J gene end by 0 bases; junction bases not matched to a gene: 1. CDR3 residues: CASSVDSGSSYNEQFF. The CDR3 bases are TGTGCCAGCAGCGTAGATAGCGGGAGCTCCTACAATGAGCAGTTCTTC.